This T cell receptor (beta chain) derives from a study of cytomegalovirus exposure and HLA in healthy donors. The overall study: A subsequent analysis stated that the 95 to 150 validation repertoires were run on the same platform as the roughly 670 first-cohort repertoires.

Germline V gene lookup returns CDR1 SGHAT and CDR2 FQNNGV. The CDR3 sequence is 14 residues long. V trimming: 3 bases; J trimming: 4 bases; junction bases outside the gene matches: 4. General study results and limits: Reported results showed that the classifier diagnosed cytomegalovirus status with high specificity and sensitivity. First-cohort TCR clusters were later found to tend to co-occur in the 130 or so validation repertoires. TCR beta chains numbering roughly 150 were designated cytomegalovirus-associated.

In regard to this clone: What it recognizes is unknown.

Using immunoSEQ multiplex PCR, the repertoire was profiled, and TCRdb retains in-frame clones only, with some absent. The sample has 260,000 or so clones; around nine tenths are singletons. The receptor was isolated from a man aged 18 to 35 in good health and CMV-seronegative. The specimen sequenced was PBMCs. V and J are TRBV11-2 and TRBJ1-2; 8 nucleotides match TRBD1. In DNA form, the CDR3 reads TGTGCCAGCAGCTTGGCAGGGGGCCTCTATGGCTACACCTTC. It specifies CASSLAGGLYGYTF.